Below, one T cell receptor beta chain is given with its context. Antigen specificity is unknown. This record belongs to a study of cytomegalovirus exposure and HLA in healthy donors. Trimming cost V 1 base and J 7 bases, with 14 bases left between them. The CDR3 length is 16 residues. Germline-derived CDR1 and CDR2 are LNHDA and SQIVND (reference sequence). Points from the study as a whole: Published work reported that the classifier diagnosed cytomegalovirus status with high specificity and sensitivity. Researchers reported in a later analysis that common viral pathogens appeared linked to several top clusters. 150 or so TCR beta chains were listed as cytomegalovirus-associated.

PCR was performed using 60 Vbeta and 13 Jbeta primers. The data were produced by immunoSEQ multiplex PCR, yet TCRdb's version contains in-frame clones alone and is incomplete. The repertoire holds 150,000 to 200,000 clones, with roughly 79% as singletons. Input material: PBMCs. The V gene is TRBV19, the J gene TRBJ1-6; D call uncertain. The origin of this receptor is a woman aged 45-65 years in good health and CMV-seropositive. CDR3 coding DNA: TGTGCCAGTAGTATAGTTTGGCCCAGCGAGAATTCACCCCTCCACTTT. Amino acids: CASSIVWPSENSPLHF.